One TCR beta chain is described in this entry. These data are taken from a study of beta chain features in type 1 diabetes. The trim removed 5 bases at V and 4 bases at J, leaving 4 bases unmatched. Germline V gene sequence: CDR1 SGHAT, CDR2 FQNNGV. The CDR3 covers 15 residues. Expressed TCRB transcripts were sequenced because the isolated RNA had all been reverse transcribed beforehand. Profiling relied on immunoSEQ multiplex PCR, and the TCRdb table lists in-frame clones only, not all of them. The sample has about 210,000 clones; around 9.9% are singletons. Sequenced material: central memory CD4+ T cells from blood. This TCR derives from a man aged 18 to 29 in good health. The V gene is TRBV11-2, the J gene TRBJ2-1; 11 nucleotides match TRBD2. The CDR3 region is CASSPGTSGYNEQFF. In DNA form, the CDR3 reads TGTGCCAGCAGCCCCGGGACTAGCGGTTACAATGAGCAGTTCTTC.